The rows below give T cell receptor beta chains drawn from one sample of a study of identical twins. TCRdb itself ran the 5' RACE reads through MiXCR, one entry per CDR3 protein. The table includes 210,000 or so distinct CDR3 sequences, more than 6.5% detected once. The same data also contributed to another study, on yellow fever vaccine responses in identical twins.

The sequencing input was memory (CD45RO+) T cells sorted from blood. The receptors derive from a woman younger than 30 in good health. CDR3s include the opening cysteine and the closing phenylalanine or tryptophan. Fields, in order: V gene, clone size, J gene, CDR3 length, D gene, CDR3 DNA, CDR3 protein. A D gene is named only where the DNA matches it firmly. Size values are once, few and many counts, or a class for expanded clones, and some rows have none.

>TRBV5-5|few|TRBJ2-7|12|.
TGTGCCAGCAGCTGGGGGACATTCGAGCAGTACTTC
CASSWGTFEQYF
>TRBV15|.|TRBJ1-1|14|.
TGTGCCACCAGCGTGAGTAGGGCGAACACTGAAGCTTTCTTT
CATSVSRANTEAFF
>TRBV7-2|.|TRBJ2-5|15|TRBD2
TGTGCCAGCAGCTATCGGACTAGCGGGAAAGAGACCCAGTACTTC
CASSYRTSGKETQYF
>TRBV4-1|few|TRBJ1-6|17|.
TGCGCCAGCAGCCAAGGATCACAGGGAAGGAGGGATTCACCCCTCCACTTT
CASSQGSQGRRDSPLHF
>TRBV7-9|few|TRBJ2-1|12|.
TGTGCCAGCAGCTCTCTAGCTGATGAGCAGTTCTTC
CASSSLADEQFF
>TRBV2|.|TRBJ1-2|13|.
TGTGCCAGCAACGGTATCAGGAACTATGGCTACACCTTC
CASNGIRNYGYTF
>TRBV5-6|many|TRBJ2-7|13|.
TGTGCCAGCAGCTTACCAGGGGTCCACGAGCAGTACTTC
CASSLPGVHEQYF
>TRBV7-6|few|TRBJ2-1|15|.
TGTGCCAGCAGCTTAGCGGACGCAGAAACAAATGAGCAGTTCTTC
CASSLADAETNEQFF
>TRBV5-5|.|TRBJ2-1|14|.
TGTGCCAGCAGCCGAGAGGAGGCCCACAATGAGCAGTTCTTC
CASSREEAHNEQFF
>TRBV20-1|.|TRBJ2-1|15|TRBD1
TGCAGTGCTAATCCCCGGACAGGGGTTTACAATGAGCAGTTCTTC
CSANPRTGVYNEQFF
>TRBV6-5|.|TRBJ2-2|17|TRBD1
TGTGCCAGCAGTTACCCACTCCGGGACAGCTCGTTCGGGGAGCTGTTTTTT
CASSYPLRDSSFGELFF
>TRBV20-1|many|TRBJ1-1|16|.
TGCAGTGCTAGGGGGAGGGGGAATAGTGGGAACACTGAAGCTTTCTTT
CSARGRGNSGNTEAFF
>TRBV18|few|TRBJ2-5|12|.
TGTGCCAGCTCTGCGGGTCAAGAGACCCAGTACTTC
CASSAGQETQYF
>TRBV28|many|TRBJ2-7|14|TRBD1
TGTGCCAGCGGACCCTTGACAGGGACCTACGAGCAGTACTTC
CASGPLTGTYEQYF
>TRBV29-1|.|TRBJ2-7|14|TRBD2
TGCAGCGCCGCCCTGACCAGCGGGAGCTACGAGCAGTACTTC
CSAALTSGSYEQYF